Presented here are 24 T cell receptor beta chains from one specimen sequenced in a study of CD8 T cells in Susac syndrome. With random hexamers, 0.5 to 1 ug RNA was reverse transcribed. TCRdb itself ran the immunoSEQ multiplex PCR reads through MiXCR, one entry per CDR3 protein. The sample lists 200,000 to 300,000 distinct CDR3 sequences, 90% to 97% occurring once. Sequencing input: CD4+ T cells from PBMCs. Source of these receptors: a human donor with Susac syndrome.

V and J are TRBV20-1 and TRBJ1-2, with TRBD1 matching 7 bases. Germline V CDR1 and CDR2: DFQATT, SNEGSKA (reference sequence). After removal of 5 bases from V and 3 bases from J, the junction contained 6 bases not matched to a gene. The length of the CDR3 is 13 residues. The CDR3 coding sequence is TGCAGTGCTCCTTACGGGACAGACTATGGCTACACCTTC. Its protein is CSAPYGTDYGYTF.

The CDR3: CASPGTGDEYYGYTF. As DNA, the CDR3 is TGTGCCAGTCCGGGGACAGGGGACGAGTACTATGGCTACACCTTC. V is TRBV2 and J is TRBJ1-2, with 10 bases that match TRBD1. Germline assignment: CDR1 SNHLY and CDR2 FYNNEI. V lost 9 bases, J lost 3 bases, and 10 bases stayed unmatched. CDR3 length: 15 amino acids.

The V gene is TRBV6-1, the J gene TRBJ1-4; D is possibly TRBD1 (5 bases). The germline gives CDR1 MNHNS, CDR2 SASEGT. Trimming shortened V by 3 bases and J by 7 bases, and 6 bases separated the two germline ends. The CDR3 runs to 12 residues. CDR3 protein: CASSETAEKLFF. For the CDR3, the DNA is TGTGCCAGCAGTGAGACAGCTGAAAAACTGTTTTTT.

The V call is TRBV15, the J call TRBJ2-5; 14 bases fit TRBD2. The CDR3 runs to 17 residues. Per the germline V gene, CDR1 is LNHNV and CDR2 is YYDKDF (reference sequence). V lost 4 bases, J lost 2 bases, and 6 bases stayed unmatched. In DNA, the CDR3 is TGTGCCACCAGCACTTCGACTAGCGGGAGGGGGCAAGAGACCCAGTACTTC. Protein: CATSTSTSGRGQETQYF.

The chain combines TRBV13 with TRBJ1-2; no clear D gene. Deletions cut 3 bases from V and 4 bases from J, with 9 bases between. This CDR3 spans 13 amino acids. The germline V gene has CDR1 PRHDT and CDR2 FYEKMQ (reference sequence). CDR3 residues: CASSFVGSYGYTF. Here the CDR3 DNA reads TGTGCCAGCAGCTTTGTGGGCTCCTATGGCTACACCTTC.

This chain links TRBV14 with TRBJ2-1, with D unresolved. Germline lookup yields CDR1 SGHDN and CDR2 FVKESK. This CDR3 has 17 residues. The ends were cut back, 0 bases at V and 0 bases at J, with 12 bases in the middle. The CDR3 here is CASSQDKLWGSYNEQFF. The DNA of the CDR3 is TGTGCCAGCAGCCAAGATAAGTTGTGGGGCTCCTACAATGAGCAGTTCTTC.

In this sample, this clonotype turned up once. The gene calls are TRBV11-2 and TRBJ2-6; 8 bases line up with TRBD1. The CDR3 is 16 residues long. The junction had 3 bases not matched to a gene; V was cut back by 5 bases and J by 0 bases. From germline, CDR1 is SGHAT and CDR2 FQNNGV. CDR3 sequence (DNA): TGTGCCAGCAGCCGGACAGGGAACTCTGGGGCCAACGTCCTGACTTTC. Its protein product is CASSRTGNSGANVLTF.

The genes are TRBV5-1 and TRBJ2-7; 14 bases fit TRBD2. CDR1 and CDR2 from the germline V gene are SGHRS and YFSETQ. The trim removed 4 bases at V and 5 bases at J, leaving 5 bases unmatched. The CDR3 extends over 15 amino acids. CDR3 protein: CASSQGLAGVNEQYF. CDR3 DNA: TGCGCCAGCAGCCAGGGACTAGCGGGAGTGAACGAGCAGTACTTC. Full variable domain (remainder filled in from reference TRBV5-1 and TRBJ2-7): KAGVTQTPRYLIKTRGQQVTLSCSPISGHRSVSWYQQTPGQGLQFLFEYFSETQRNKGNFPGRFSGRQFSNSRSEMNVSTLELGDSALYLCASSQGLAGVNEQYFGPGTRLTVT.

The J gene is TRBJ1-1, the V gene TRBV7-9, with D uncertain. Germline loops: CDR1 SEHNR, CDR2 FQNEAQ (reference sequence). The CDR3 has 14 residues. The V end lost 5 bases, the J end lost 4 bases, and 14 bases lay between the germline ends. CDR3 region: CASSQAFFGTEAFF. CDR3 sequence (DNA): TGTGCCAGCAGCCAAGCGTTTTTTGGCACTGAAGCTTTCTTT.

Written as DNA, the CDR3 is TGCAGTGCTAGAGATTTACAGGGAAGGGATCAGCCCCAGCATTTT. It translates to CSARDLQGRDQPQHF. The chain carries TRBV20-1 and TRBJ1-5; D is possibly TRBD1 (6 bases). CDR1 is DFQATT and CDR2 is SNEGSKA in the germline V gene (reference sequence). Trimming took off 0 bases at V and 5 bases at J, with 14 bases between the two ends. The CDR3 consists of 15 residues.

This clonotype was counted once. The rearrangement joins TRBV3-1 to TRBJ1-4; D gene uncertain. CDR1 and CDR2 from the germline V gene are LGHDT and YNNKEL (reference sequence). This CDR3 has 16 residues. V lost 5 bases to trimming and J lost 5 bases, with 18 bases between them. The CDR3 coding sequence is TGTGCCAGCAGCTCCCCTACTATGGCAGCGAATGAAAAACTGTTTTTT. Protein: CASSSPTMAANEKLFF.

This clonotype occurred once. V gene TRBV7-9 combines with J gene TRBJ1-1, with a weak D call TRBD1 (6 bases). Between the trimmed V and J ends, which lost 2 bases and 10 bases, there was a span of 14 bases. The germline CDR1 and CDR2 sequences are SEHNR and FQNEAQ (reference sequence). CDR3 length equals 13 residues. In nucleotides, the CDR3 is TGTGCCAGCAGCTTACCGGACAGTGGGGTAGCTTTCTTT. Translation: CASSLPDSGVAFF.

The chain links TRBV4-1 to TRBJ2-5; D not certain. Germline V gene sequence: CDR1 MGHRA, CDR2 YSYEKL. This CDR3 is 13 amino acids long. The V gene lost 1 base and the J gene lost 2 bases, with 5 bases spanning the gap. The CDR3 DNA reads TGCGCCAGCAGCCAAGCCAGTCAAGAGACCCAGTACTTC. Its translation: CASSQASQETQYF.

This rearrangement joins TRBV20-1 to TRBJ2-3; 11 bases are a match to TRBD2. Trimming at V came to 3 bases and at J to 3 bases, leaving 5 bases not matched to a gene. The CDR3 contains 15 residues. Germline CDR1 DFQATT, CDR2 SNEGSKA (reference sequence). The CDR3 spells CSASSGTSGTDTQYF. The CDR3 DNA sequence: TGCAGTGCTAGTTCCGGGACTAGCGGAACAGATACGCAGTATTTT.

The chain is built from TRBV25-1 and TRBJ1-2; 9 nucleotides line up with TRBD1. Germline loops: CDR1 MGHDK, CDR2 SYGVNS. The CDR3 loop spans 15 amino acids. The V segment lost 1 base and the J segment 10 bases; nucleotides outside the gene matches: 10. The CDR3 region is CASSEFLGTGTAYTF. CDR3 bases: TGTGCCAGCAGTGAATTCCTCGGGACAGGGACAGCCTACACCTTC.

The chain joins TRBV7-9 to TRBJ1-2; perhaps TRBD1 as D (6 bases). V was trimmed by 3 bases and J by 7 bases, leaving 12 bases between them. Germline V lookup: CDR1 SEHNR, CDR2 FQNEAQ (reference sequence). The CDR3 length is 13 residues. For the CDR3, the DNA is TGTGCCAGCAGCTTGTACCGGGACACTGGCTACACCTTC. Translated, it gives CASSLYRDTGYTF.

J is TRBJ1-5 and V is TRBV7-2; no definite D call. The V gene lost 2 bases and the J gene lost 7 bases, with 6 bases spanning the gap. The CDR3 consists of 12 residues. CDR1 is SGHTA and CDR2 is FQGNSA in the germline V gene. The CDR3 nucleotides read TGTGCCAGCAGCTTATTGCTGCAGCCCCAGCATTTT. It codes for CASSLLLQPQHF.

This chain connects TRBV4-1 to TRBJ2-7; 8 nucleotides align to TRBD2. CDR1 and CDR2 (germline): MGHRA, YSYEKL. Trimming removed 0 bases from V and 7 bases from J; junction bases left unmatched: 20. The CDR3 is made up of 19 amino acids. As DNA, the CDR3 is TGCGCCAGCAGCCAAGAGCCCAAGACTAGCGCCCAGAGGAGGCGTGAGCAGTACTTC. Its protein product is CASSQEPKTSAQRRREQYF.

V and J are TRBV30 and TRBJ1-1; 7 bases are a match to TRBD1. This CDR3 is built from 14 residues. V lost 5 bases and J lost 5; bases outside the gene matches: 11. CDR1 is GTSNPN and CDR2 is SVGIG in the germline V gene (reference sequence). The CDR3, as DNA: TGTGCCTGGGGGGACAGCCCTAGATATACTGAAGCTTTCTTT. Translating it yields CAWGDSPRYTEAFF. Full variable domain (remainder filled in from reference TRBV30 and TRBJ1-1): SQTIHQWPATLVQPVGSPLSLECTVEGTSNPNLYWYRQAAGRGLQLLFYSVGIGQISSEVPQNLSASRPQDRQFILSSKKLLLSDSGFYLCAWGDSPRYTEAFFGQGTRLTVV.

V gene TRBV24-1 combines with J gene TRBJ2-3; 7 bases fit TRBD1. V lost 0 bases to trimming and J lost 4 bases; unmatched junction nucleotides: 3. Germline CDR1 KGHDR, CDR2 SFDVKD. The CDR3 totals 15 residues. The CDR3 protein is CATSDLTGVADTQYF. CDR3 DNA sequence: TGTGCCACCAGTGATTTGACAGGGGTAGCAGATACGCAGTATTTT.

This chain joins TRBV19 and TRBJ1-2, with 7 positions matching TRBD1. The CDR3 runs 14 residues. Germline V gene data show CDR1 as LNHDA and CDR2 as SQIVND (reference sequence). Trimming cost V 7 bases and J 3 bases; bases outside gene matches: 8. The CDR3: CASTPRDSHYGYTF. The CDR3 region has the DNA TGTGCCAGTACCCCCCGGGACAGTCACTATGGCTACACCTTC. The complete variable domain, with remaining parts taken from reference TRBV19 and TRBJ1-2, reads DGGITQSPKYLFRKEGQNVTLSCEQNLNHDAMYWYRQDPGQGLRLIYYSQIVNDFQKGDIAEGYSVSREKKESFPLTVTSAQKNPTAFYLCASTPRDSHYGYTFGSGTRLTVV.

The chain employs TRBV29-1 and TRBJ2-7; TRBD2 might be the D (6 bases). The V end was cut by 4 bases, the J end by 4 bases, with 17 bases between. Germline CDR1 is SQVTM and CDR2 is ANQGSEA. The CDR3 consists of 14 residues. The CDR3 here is CSVGGGGGRYEQYF. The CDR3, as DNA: TGCAGCGTTGGGGGCGGTGGTGGGAGGTACGAGCAGTACTTC.

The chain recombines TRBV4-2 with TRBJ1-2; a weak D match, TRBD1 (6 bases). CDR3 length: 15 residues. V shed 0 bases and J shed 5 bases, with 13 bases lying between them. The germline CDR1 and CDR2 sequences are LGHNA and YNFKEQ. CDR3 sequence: CASSQEEQGMYGYTF. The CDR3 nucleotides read TGTGCCAGCAGCCAAGAGGAGCAGGGGATGTATGGCTACACCTTC.

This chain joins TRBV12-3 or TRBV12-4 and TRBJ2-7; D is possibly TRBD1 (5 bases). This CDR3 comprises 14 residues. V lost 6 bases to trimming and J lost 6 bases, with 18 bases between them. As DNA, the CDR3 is TGTGCCAGCAGCTTGCAGGGCCTTAGAGTCGAGCAGTACTTC. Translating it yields CASSLQGLRVEQYF.